This TCR beta chain was recorded in a study of blood T cell repertoires in COVID-19. Whole-study context: Some COVID-19 samples were acute and others convalescent; all came from the United States, Italy and Spain. PBMCs, B-cell-depleted T cells, or T cells were the source of the cDNA or gDNA that made up the material.

Assay used: immunoSEQ multiplex PCR; TCRdb lists only in-frame clones, some missing. Altogether 180,000 or so clones are present, 70% to 90% being singletons, with the ten largest covering almost 5%. After removal of 5 bases from V and 8 bases from J, the junction contained 8 bases not matched to a gene. Per germline, CDR1 MDHEN and CDR2 SYDVKM. The CDR3 spans 14 residues. In this sample, this clone turned up a few times. The material sequenced was peripheral blood. The sequence derives from a woman older than 75 with acute or convalescent COVID-19. This chain uses TRBV28 with TRBJ1-3, with 8 nucleotides matching TRBD1. The DNA for the CDR3 is TGTGCCAGCAGTATGACAGGGGTAGAAGACACCATATATTTT. Translating it yields CASSMTGVEDTIYF.